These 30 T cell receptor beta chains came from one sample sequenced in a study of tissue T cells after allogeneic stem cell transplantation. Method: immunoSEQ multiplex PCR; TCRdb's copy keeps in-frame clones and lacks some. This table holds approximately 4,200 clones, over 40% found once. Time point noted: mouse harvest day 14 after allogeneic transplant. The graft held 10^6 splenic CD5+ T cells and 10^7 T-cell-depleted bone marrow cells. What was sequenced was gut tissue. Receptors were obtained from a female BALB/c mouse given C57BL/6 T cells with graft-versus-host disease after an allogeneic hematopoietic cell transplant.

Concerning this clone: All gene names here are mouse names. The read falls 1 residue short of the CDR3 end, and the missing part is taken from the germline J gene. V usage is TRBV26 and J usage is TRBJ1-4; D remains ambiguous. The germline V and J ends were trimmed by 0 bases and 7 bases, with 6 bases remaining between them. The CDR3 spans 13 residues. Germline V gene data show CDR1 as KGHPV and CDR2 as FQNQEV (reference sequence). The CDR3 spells CASSLSGIERLFF. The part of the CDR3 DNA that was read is TGTGCCAGCAGTCTGTCAGGGATCGAAAGATTATTT. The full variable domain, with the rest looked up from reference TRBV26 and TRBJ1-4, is NSKVIQTPRYLVKGQGQKAKMRCIPEKGHPVVFWYQQNKNNEFKFLINFQNQEVLQQIDMTEKRFSAECPSNSPCSLEIQSSEAGDSALYLCASSLSGIERLFFGHGTKLSVL.

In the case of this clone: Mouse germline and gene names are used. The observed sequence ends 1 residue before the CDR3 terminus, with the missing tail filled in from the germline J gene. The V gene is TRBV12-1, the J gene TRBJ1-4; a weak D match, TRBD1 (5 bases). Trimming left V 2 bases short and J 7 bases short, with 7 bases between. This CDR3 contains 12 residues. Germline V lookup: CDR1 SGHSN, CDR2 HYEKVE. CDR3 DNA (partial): TGTGCCAGCTCTCGGGACGGCGAAAGATTATTT. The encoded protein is CASSRDGERLF. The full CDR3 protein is CASSRDGERLFF.

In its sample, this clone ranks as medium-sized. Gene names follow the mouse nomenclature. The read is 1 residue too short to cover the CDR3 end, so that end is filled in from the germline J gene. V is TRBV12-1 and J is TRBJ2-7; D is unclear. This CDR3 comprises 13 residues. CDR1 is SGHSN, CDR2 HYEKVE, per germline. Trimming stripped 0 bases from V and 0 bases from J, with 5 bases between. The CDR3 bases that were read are TGTGCCAGCTCTCTCGACGGCTCCTATGAACAGTAC. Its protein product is CASSLDGSYEQY. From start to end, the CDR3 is CASSLDGSYEQYF.

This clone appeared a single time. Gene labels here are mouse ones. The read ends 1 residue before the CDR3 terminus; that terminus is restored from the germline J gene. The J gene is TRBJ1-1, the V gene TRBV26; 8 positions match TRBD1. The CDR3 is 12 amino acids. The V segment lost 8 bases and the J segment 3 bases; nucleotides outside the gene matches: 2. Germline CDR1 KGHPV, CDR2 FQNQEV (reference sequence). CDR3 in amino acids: CASSGQDTEVFF. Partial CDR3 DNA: TGTGCCAGCTCGGGACAGGACACAGAAGTCTTC.

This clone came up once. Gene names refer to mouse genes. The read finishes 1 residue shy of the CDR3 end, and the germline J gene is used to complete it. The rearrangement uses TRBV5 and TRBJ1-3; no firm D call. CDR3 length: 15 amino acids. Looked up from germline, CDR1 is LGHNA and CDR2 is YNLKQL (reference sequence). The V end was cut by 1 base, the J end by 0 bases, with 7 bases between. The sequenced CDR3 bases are TGTGCCAGCAGCCAAGGGATGAATTCTGGAAATACGCTCTAT. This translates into CASSQGMNSGNTLY. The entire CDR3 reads CASSQGMNSGNTLYF.

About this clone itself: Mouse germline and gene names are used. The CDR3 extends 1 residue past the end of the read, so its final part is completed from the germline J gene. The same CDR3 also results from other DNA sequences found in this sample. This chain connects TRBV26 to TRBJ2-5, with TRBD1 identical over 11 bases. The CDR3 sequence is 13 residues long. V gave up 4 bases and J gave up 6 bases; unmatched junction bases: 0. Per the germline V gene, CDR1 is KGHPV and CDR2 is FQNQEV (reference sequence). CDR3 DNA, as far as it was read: TGTGCCAGCAGTCGGGACAGGGGGGACACCCAGTAC. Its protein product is CASSRDRGDTQY. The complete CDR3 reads CASSRDRGDTQYF. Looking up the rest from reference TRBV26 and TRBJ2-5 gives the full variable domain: NSKVIQTPRYLVKGQGQKAKMRCIPEKGHPVVFWYQQNKNNEFKFLINFQNQEVLQQIDMTEKRFSAECPSNSPCSLEIQSSEAGDSALYLCASSRDRGDTQYFGPGTRLLVL.

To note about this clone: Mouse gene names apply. The covered CDR3 bases are TGTGCCAGCAGTTGGACAGGGCCCAACGAAAGATTATTT. Protein: CASSWTGPNERLF. The entire CDR3 reads CASSWTGPNERLFF. This chain uses TRBV14 with TRBJ1-4; 8 nucleotides align to TRBD1. The read halts 1 residue ahead of the CDR3 end, with the missing end drawn from the germline J gene. This CDR3 spans 14 amino acids. Per the germline V gene, CDR1 is SGHDT and CDR2 is FRDEAV. V shed 3 bases, J shed 3 bases, and the junction held 1 base outside the gene matches.

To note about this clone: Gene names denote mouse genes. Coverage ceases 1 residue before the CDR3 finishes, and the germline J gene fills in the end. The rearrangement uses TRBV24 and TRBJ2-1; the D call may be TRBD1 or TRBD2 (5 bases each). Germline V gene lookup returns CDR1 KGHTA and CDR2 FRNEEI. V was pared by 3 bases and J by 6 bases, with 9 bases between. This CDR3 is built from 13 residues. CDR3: CASSLGGGAEQFF. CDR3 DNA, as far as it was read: TGTGCCAGCAGTCTCGGGGGTGGTGCTGAGCAGTTC.

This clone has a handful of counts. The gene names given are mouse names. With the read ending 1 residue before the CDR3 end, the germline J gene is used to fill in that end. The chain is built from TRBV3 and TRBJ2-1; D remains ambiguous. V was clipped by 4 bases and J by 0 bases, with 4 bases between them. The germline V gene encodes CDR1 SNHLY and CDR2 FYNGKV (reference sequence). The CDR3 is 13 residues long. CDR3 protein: CASSSHNYAEQFF. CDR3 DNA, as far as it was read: TGTGCCAGCAGCTCCCATAACTATGCTGAGCAGTTC.

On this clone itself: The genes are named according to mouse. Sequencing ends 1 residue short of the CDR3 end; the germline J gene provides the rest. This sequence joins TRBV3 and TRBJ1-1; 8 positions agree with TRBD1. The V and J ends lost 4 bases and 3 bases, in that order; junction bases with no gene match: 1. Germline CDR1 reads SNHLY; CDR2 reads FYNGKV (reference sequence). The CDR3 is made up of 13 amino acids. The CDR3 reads CASSSTGDTEVFF. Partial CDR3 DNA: TGTGCCAGCAGCTCGACAGGGGACACAGAAGTCTTC.

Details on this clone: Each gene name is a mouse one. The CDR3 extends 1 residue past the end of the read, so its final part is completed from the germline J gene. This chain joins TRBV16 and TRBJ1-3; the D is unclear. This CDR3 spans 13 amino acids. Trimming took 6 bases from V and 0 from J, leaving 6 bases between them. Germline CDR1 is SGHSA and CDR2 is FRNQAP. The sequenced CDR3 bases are TGTGCAAGCAGTCCAAATTCTGGAAATACGCTCTAT. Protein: CASSPNSGNTLY. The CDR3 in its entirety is CASSPNSGNTLYF.

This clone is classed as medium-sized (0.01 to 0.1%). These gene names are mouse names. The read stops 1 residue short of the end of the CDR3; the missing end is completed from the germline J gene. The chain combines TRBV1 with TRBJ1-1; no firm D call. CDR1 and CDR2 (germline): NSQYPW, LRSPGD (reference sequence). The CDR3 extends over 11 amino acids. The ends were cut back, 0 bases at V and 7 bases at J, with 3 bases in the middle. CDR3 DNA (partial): TGCACCTGCAGTGCAGACCGAGAAGTCTTC. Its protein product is CTCSADREVF. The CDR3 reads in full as CTCSADREVFF.

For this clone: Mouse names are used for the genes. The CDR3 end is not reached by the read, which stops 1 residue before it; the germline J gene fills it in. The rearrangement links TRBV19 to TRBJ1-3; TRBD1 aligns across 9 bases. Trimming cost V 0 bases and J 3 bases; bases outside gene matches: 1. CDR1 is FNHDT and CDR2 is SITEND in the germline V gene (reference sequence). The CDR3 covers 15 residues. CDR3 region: CASSIEDRGGNTLYF. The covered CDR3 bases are TGTGCCAGCAGTATAGAGGACAGGGGTGGAAATACGCTCTAT.

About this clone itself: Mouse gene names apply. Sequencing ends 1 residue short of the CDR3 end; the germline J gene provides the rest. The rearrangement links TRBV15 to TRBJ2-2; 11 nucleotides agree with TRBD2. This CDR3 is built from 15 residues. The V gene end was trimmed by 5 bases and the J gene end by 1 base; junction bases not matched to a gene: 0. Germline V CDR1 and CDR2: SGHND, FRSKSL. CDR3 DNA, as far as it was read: TGTGCCAGCAGTGGACTGGGGGGAAACACCGGGCAGCTCTAC. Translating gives CASSGLGGNTGQLY. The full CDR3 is CASSGLGGNTGQLYF.

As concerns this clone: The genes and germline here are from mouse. The sequenced CDR3 bases are TGTGCCAGCAGTCTATCAGGACACAACGAAAGATTATTT. It yields the protein CASSLSGHNERLF. The CDR3 as a whole reads CASSLSGHNERLFF. V is TRBV26 and J is TRBJ1-4, with a weak D call TRBD1 (5 bases). The read stops 1 residue short of the end of the CDR3; the missing end is completed from the germline J gene. Trimming pared 3 bases from V and 4 bases from J, leaving 9 bases between. Germline CDR1 is KGHPV and CDR2 is FQNQEV (reference sequence). The CDR3 has 14 amino acids.

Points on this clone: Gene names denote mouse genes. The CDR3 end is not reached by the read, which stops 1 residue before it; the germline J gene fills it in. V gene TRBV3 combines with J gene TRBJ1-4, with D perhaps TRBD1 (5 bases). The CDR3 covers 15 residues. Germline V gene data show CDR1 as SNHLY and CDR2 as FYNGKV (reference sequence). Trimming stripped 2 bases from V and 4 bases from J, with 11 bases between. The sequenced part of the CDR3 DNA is TGTGCCAGCAGCTTACAGGGCCGGGGCAACGAAAGATTATTT. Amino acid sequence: CASSLQGRGNERLF. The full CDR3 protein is CASSLQGRGNERLFF.

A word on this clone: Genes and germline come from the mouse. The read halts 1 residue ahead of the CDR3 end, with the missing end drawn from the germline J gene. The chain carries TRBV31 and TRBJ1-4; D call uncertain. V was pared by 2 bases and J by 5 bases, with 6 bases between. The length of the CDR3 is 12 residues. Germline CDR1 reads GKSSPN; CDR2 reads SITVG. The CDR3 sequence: CAWSGANERLFF. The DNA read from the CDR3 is TGTGCCTGGAGTGGAGCTAACGAAAGATTATTT.

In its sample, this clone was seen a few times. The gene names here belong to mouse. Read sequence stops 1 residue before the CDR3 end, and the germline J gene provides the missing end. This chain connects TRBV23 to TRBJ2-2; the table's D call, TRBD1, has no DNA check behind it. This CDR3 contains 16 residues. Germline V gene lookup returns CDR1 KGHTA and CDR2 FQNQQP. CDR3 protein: CSSSAGTGGDTGQLYF. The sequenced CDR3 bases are TGCTCCAGCAGCGCCGGGACAGGGGGAGACACCGGGCAGCTCTAC.

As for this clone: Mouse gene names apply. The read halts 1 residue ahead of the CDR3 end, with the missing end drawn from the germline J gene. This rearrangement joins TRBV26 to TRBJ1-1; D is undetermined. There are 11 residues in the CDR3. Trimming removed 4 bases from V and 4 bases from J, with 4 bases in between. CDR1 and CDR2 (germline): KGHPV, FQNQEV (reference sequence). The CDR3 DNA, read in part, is TGTGCCAGCAGTCGGGGCACAGAAGTCTTC. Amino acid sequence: CASSRGTEVF. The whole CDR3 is CASSRGTEVFF.

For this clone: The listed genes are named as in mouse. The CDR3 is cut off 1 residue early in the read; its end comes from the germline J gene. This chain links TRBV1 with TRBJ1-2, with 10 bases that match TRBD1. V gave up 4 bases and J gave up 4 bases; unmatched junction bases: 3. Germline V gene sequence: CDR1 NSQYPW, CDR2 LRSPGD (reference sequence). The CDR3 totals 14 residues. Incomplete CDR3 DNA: TGCACCTGCAGTGTGACAGGGGGCAGCTCCGACTACACC. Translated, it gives CTCSVTGGSSDYT. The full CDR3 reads CTCSVTGGSSDYTF.

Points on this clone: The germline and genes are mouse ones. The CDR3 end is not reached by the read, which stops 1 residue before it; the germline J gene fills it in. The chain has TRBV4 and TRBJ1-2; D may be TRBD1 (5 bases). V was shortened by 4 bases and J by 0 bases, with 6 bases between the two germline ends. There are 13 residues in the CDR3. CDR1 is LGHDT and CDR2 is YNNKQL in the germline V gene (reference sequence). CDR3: CASSLQANSDYTF. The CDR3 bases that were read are TGTGCCAGCAGCTTACAGGCAAACTCCGACTACACC.

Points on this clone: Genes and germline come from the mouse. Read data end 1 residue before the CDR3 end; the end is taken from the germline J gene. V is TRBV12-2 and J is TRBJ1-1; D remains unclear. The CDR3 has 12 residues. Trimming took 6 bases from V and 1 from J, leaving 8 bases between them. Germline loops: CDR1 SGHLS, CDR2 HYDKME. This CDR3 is CASSPINTEVFF. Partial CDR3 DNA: TGTGCCAGCAGCCCCATAAACACAGAAGTCTTC.

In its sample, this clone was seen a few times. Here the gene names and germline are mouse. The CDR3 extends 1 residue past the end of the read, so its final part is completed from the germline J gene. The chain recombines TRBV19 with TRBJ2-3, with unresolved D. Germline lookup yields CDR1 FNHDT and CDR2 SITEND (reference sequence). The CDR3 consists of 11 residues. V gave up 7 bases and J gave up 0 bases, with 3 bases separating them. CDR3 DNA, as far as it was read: TGTGCCAGCGACAGTGCAGAAACGCTGTAT. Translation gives CASDSAETLY. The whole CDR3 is CASDSAETLYF.

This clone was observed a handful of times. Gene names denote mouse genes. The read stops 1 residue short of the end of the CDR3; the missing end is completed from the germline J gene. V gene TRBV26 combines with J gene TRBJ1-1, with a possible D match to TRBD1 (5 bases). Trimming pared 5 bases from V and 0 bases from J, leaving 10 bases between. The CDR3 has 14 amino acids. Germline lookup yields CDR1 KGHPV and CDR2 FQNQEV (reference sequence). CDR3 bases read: TGTGCCAGCAGTTGGACATATGCAAACACAGAAGTCTTC. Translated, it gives CASSWTYANTEVF. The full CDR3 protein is CASSWTYANTEVFF.

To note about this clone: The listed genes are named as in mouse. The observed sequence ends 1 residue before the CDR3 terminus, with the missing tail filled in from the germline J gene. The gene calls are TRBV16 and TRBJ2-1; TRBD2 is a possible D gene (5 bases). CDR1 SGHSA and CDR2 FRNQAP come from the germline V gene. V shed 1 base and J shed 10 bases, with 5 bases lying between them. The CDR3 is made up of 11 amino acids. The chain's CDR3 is CASSLAGEQFF. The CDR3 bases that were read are TGTGCAAGCAGCTTAGCTGGGGAGCAGTTC.

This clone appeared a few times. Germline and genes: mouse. The sequenced part of the CDR3 DNA is TGTGCAAGCAGCTTAGTTGGGGAGGGTGCAGAAACGCTGTAT. Residues: CASSLVGEGAETLY. The CDR3 as a whole reads CASSLVGEGAETLYF. V is TRBV16 and J is TRBJ2-3; TRBD2 is a possible D gene (5 bases). The CDR3 extends 1 residue past the end of the read, so its final part is completed from the germline J gene. The germline CDR1 and CDR2 sequences are SGHSA and FRNQAP. V was pared by 1 base and J by 1 base, with 9 bases between. The CDR3 is 15 residues long.

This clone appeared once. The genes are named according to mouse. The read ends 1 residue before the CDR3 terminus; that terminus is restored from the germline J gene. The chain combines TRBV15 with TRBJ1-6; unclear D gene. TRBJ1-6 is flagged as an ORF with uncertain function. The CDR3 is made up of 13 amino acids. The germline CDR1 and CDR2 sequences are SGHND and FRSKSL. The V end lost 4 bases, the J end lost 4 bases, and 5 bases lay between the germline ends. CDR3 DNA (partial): TGTGCCAGCAGTTCCCCTTATAATTCGCCCCTCTAC. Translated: CASSSPYNSPLY. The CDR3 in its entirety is CASSSPYNSPLYF.

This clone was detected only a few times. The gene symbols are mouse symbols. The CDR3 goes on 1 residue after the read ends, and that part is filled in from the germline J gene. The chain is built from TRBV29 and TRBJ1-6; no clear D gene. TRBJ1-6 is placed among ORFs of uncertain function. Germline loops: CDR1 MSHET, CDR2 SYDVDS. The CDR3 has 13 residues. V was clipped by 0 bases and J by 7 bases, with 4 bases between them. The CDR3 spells CASSLSRNSPLYF. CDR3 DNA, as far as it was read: TGTGCTAGCAGTTTATCGAGGAATTCGCCCCTCTAC.

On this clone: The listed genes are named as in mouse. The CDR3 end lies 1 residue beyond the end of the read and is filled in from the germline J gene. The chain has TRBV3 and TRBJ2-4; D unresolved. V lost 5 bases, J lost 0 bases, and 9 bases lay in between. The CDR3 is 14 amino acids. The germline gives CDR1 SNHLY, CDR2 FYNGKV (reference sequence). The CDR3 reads CASSHPDSQNTLYF. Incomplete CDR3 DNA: TGTGCCAGCAGCCACCCAGATAGTCAAAACACCTTGTAC. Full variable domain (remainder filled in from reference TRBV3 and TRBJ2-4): GPKVLQIPSHQIIDMGQMVTLNCDPVSNHLYFYWYKQILGQQMEFLVNFYNGKVMEKSKLFKDQFSVERPDGSYFTLKIQPTALEDSAVYFCASSHPDSQNTLYFGAGTRLSVL.

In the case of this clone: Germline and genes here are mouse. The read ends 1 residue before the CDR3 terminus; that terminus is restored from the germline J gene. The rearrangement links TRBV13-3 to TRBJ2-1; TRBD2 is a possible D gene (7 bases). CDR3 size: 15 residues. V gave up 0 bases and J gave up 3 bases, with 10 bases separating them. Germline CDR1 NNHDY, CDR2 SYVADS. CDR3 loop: CASSDGGARYAEQFF. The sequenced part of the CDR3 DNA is TGTGCCAGCAGTGATGGGGGGGCGCGCTATGCTGAGCAGTTC.